Sequencing of this T cell receptor (beta chain) was carried out in a study of regulatory T cells in long-lasting Graves disease. Background on the study: For under 3 months, newly diagnosed Graves' patients had been taking antithyroid drugs. Broader study findings: The study found persistent patients shared more public clonotypes (roughly 2,800) than new patients (just over 950).

Germline CDR1 and CDR2: DFQATT and SNEGSKA (reference sequence). The CDR3 covers 14 residues. As regards this clonotype: Its cognate antigen is unknown. Mismatch with germline at one junction end may stem from a read error.

Indicated time point: newly diagnosed GD, antithyroid drugs for less than 3 months. PBMC RNA was the source of the TCR library. Assembly of TCR beta libraries relied on iRepertoire HTBI primers together with Arm-PCR of CDR3 regions. TCRdb used MiXCR to reprocess the multiplex PCR reads, holding one entry per CDR3 protein. In the table there are about 430,000 distinct CDR3 sequences, around 16% of which are singletons. Another study also made use of these data, one on T cells in Graves' hyperthyroidism and ophthalmopathy.

Sample: peripheral blood mononuclear cells (PBMCs), taken at new diagnosis, from a patient treated with antithyroid drugs. The J gene is TRBJ2-7, the V gene TRBV20-1; D is unclear. This sequence originates from a woman in her thirties or forties with Graves disease. The CDR3 loop reads CSARDSSRTYGQYF. The CDR3 nucleotides read TGCAGTGCTAGAGATTCGAGCCGTACCTACGGGCAGTACTTC.